Following are 16 T cell receptor beta chains from one sample sequenced in a study of T cells in Graves' hyperthyroidism and ophthalmopathy. TCR beta CDR3 region amplification was performed from RNA transcripts. First-round RT-PCR of the TCR CDR3 relied on the HTBI primer set. TCRdb re-derived calls from the multiplex PCR reads in MiXCR, one entry per CDR3 protein. The sample includes 300,000 to 450,000 distinct CDR3 sequences, 25% of them seen just once. The sample taken for sequencing was blood. The source of these receptors is a man aged 50-59 years with Graves' hyperthyroidism.

This clonotype was counted many times. The rearrangement links TRBV7-9 to TRBJ2-1, with D unresolved. Deletions cut 2 bases from V and 5 bases from J, with 4 bases between. The CDR3 runs 12 residues. The germline gives CDR1 SEHNR, CDR2 FQNEAQ (reference sequence). As DNA, the CDR3 is TGTGCCAGCAGCTTAATAGACAATGAGCAGTTCTTC. This translates into CASSLIDNEQFF.

The chain has TRBV5-1 and TRBJ2-5; D is uncertain. V lost 2 bases to trimming and J lost 2 bases, with 10 bases between them. The CDR3 spans 14 residues. In germline, CDR1 is SGHRS, CDR2 YFSETQ. CDR3 DNA sequence: TGCGCCAGCAGCTTCGGTACACCGCAAGAGACCCAGTACTTC. It yields the protein CASSFGTPQETQYF.

This clonotype was observed a few times. V usage is TRBV5-1 and J usage is TRBJ2-3, with 7 bases lining up with TRBD1. The CDR3 length is 14 residues. The germline V gene encodes CDR1 SGHRS and CDR2 YFSETQ. V shed 2 bases, J shed 4 bases, and the junction held 4 bases outside the gene matches. CDR3 sequence reads: CASSLGQAPDTQYF. Written as DNA, the CDR3 is TGCGCCAGCAGCTTAGGACAGGCTCCAGATACGCAGTATTTT.

This clonotype has ten or more counts. Its ends do not fully match the called genes, so a read error is possible. V gene TRBV5-6 combines with J gene TRBJ2-2, with D perhaps matching TRBD1 (5 bases). This CDR3 spans 14 amino acids. From germline, CDR1 is SGHDT and CDR2 YYEEEE. The CDR3 spells CASSLTVNTGELFF. The CDR3 nucleotides are TGCGCCAGCAGCTTGACAGTGAACACCGGGGAGCTGTTTTTT.

This clonotype was recorded many times. This chain connects TRBV11-2 to TRBJ2-7; D unclear. This CDR3 is 13 amino acids long. V was pared by 1 base and J by 3 bases, with 7 bases between. The germline V gene encodes CDR1 SGHAT and CDR2 FQNNGV. CDR3 sequence reads: CASSLGPVYEQYF. The CDR3 DNA is TGTGCCAGCAGCTTAGGTCCGGTCTACGAGCAGTACTTC.

This clonotype was counted many times. The rearrangement links TRBV11-3 to TRBJ2-7, with D perhaps matching TRBD1 (6 bases). The CDR3 runs 13 residues. V shed 6 bases and J shed 2 bases, with 11 bases lying between them. CDR1 and CDR2 from the germline V gene are SGHNT and YENEEA. The CDR3 sequence: CASSSTGTYEQYF. The CDR3 nucleotides are TGTGCCAGCAGTTCTACAGGGACCTACGAGCAGTACTTC.

The rearrangement joins TRBV3-1 to TRBJ2-3; TRBD2 agrees at 7 bases. Trimming at V came to 2 bases and at J to 5 bases, leaving 4 bases not matched to a gene. There are 14 residues in the CDR3. Germline CDR1 and CDR2: LGHDT and YNNKEL (reference sequence). CDR3: CASSQISGGDTQYF. In nucleotides, the CDR3 is TGTGCCAGCAGCCAAATATCGGGGGGAGATACGCAGTATTTT.

On this clonotype itself: A read error may produce the germline difference seen at one junction end. The chain joins TRBV27 to TRBJ1-4; tentatively, D is TRBD1 (5 bases). The length of the CDR3 is 14 residues. The V gene's germline CDR1 is MNHEY and CDR2 SMNVEV (reference sequence). CDR3: CAISERQSNEKLFF. The CDR3 DNA follows: TGTGCCATCAGTGAAAGACAGTCTAATGAAAAACTGTTTTTT. The full variable domain, its missing parts supplied by reference TRBV27 and TRBJ1-4, is EAQVTQNPRYLITVTGKKLTVTCSQNMNHEYMSWYRQDPGLGLRQIYYSMNVEVTDKGDVPEGYKVSRKEKRNFPLILESPSPNQTSLYFCAISERQSNEKLFFGSGTQLSVL.

This clonotype was recorded at least ten times. The chain joins TRBV7-8 to TRBJ2-5; 10 bases are shared with TRBD1. The CDR3 is 13 amino acids. From germline, CDR1 is SGHVS and CDR2 FQNEAQ. The ends lost 3 bases at V and 6 bases at J; junction bases unmatched: 1. The CDR3 bases are TGTGCCAGCAGCTTCGACAGGGGGCAGACCCAGTACTTC. Its protein product is CASSFDRGQTQYF.

This clonotype has at least ten counts. The rearrangement links TRBV9 to TRBJ2-3; D remains unclear. This CDR3 spans 11 amino acids. The V and J ends lost 3 bases and 2 bases respectively, with 1 base between them. The V gene's germline CDR1 is SGDLS and CDR2 YYNGEE. CDR3 loop: CASSDTDTQYF. The CDR3 DNA sequence: TGTGCCAGCAGCGACACAGATACGCAGTATTTT.

This clonotype was detected ten times or more. The CDR3 sequence: CASSSMGLAADNEQFF. The CDR3 DNA is TGTGCCAGCAGTTCGATGGGGCTAGCAGCTGACAATGAGCAGTTCTTC. The rearrangement joins TRBV28 to TRBJ2-1; D possibly uses TRBD1 or TRBD2 (5 bases each). From germline, CDR1 is MDHEN and CDR2 SYDVKM. The ends were cut back, 4 bases at V and 5 bases at J, with 18 bases in the middle. This CDR3 region has 16 residues.

V gene TRBV13 combines with J gene TRBJ2-1; 9 positions match TRBD1. The germline gives CDR1 PRHDT, CDR2 FYEKMQ (reference sequence). The CDR3 covers 15 residues. V shed 5 bases and J 6 bases; nucleotides not matched to a gene: 8. The DNA for the CDR3 is TGTGCCAGCAGCCACCGGGACAGGGTTATCAATGAGCAGTTCTTC. It yields the protein CASSHRDRVINEQFF. Based on the CDR3 plus reference TRBV13 and TRBJ2-1, the full variable domain is AAGVIQSPRHLIKEKRETATLKCYPIPRHDTVYWYQQGPGQDPQFLISFYEKMQSDKGSIPDRFSAQQFSDYHSELNMSSLELGDSALYFCASSHRDRVINEQFFGPGTRLTVL.

Many counts were recorded for this clonotype. V gene TRBV7-2 combines with J gene TRBJ2-7; TRBD1 aligns across 11 bases. CDR1 and CDR2 (germline): SGHTA, FQGNSA. The V and J ends lost 5 bases and 3 bases, in that order; junction bases with no gene match: 9. This CDR3 has 16 amino acids. In nucleotides, the CDR3 is TGTGCCAGCAGCGCGACCGGGACAGGGGGGGGCTACGAGCAGTACTTC. Amino acid sequence: CASSATGTGGGYEQYF.

The rearrangement uses TRBV5-1 and TRBJ2-1; TRBD2 aligns across 12 bases. This CDR3 has 19 residues. Germline V gene data show CDR1 as SGHRS and CDR2 as YFSETQ. V gave up 1 base and J gave up 1 base; unmatched junction bases: 9. The CDR3 sequence: CASSLLGLAGGPSYNEQFF. The CDR3 nucleotides read TGCGCCAGCAGCTTGTTAGGGCTAGCGGGAGGGCCGTCCTACAATGAGCAGTTCTTC.

This clonotype has just a few counts. J is TRBJ1-1 and V is TRBV12-5, with D tentatively TRBD1 (6 bases). The CDR3 is made up of 15 amino acids. V lost 5 bases, J lost 2 bases, and 15 bases lay in between. CDR1 and CDR2 (germline): LGHNT, FRNRAP. The CDR3 DNA sequence: TGTGCTAGTGGTCAGCCGACAGGTTATAACACTGAAGCTTTCTTT. It is translated as CASGQPTGYNTEAFF.

In DNA, the CDR3 is TGTGCCAGCAACCAAGATCGGTTTTCCAACACAGATACGCAGTATTTT. Its translation is CASNQDRFSNTDTQYF. This chain connects TRBV27 to TRBJ2-3; unclear D gene. V lost 7 bases and J 2 bases, leaving 19 bases between the germline ends. The CDR3 loop spans 16 amino acids. Germline V gene data show CDR1 as MNHEY and CDR2 as SMNVEV (reference sequence).